This T cell receptor beta chain was recovered during a study of CD8 T cells in ankylosing spondylitis. Germline CDR1 reads SEHNR; CDR2 reads FQNEAQ (reference sequence). V trimming: 4 bases; J trimming: 5 bases; junction bases outside the gene matches: 5. The CDR3 is 16 residues long. Using its own MiXCR run on the 5' RACE reads, TCRdb lists one record per CDR3 protein. The sample holds about 750,000 distinct CDR3 sequences, around 20% seen once. This clonotype was found a few times. Its target is not known. The study, taken as a whole, reports: In ankylosing spondylitis blood, a motif of eight highly homologous TCR beta variants appeared characteristic.

The specimen sequenced was blood, either unsorted or a sorted T cell fraction (not recorded which). The V and J genes are TRBV7-9 and TRBJ2-3; 14 bases line up with TRBD2. The receptor was derived from a male donor with ankylosing spondylitis. The DNA of the CDR3 is TGTGCCAGCAGCTCGACTAGCGGGAGGGCTGGAGATACGCAGTATTTT. It encodes CASSSTSGRAGDTQYF.